This T cell receptor beta chain was sequenced during a study of cytomegalovirus exposure and HLA in healthy donors. There are 14 residues in the CDR3. Germline values: CDR1 SGHKS, CDR2 YYEKEE (reference sequence). J lost 7 bases, V lost 3 bases, and 9 bases had no gene match. PCR amplification relied on 60 Vbeta primers (plus 13 Jbeta primers). Sequencing used immunoSEQ multiplex PCR; TCRdb keeps in-frame clones, though not all of them. The sample lists about 200,000 clones; approximately 85% were seen once. The TCR originated in a woman aged 45-65 years in good health and CMV-seronegative. Sequenced: PBMCs. The chain employs TRBV5-5 and TRBJ2-7; 8 bases fit TRBD1. CDR3 sequence reads: CASSSRTGFQEQYF. CDR3 coding DNA: TGTGCCAGCAGCTCACGGACAGGGTTTCAGGAGCAGTACTTC.